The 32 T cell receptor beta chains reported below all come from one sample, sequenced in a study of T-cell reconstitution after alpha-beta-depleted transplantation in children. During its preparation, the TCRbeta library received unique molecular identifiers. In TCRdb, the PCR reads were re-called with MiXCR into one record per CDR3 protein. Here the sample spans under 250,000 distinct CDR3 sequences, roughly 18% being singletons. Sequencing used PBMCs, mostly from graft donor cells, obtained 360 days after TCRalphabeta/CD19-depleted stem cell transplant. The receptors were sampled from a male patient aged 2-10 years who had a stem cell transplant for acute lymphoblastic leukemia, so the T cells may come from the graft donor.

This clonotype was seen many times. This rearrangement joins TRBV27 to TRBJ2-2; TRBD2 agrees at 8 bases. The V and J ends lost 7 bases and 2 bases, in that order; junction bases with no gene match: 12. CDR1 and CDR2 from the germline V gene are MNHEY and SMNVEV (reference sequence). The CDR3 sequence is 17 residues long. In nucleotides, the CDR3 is TGTGCCAGCAACAACGGGGGGGGACTGATTAACACCGGGGAGCTGTTTTTT. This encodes CASNNGGGLINTGELFF.

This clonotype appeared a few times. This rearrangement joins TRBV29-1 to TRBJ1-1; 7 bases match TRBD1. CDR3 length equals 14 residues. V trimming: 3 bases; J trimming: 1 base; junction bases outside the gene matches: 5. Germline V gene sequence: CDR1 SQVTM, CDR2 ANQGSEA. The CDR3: CSVDPGQRNTEAFF. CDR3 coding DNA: TGCAGCGTTGATCCGGGACAGAGGAACACTGAAGCTTTCTTT.

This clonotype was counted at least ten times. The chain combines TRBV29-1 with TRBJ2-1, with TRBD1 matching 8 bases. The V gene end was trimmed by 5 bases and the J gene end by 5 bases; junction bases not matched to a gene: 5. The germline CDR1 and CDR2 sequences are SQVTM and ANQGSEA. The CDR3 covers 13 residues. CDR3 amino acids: CSVRPRGHNEQFF. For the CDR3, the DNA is TGCAGCGTTCGCCCCAGGGGGCACAATGAGCAGTTCTTC.

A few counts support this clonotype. Here the CDR3 DNA reads TGTGCCAGCAGTTTAGGGCGGGCGCTGTTTTTT. It specifies CASSLGRALFF. The J gene is TRBJ2-2, the V gene TRBV12-3 or TRBV12-4, with a weak D call TRBD2 (5 bases). Trimming stripped 1 base from V and 13 bases from J, with 7 bases between. The CDR3 has 11 amino acids.

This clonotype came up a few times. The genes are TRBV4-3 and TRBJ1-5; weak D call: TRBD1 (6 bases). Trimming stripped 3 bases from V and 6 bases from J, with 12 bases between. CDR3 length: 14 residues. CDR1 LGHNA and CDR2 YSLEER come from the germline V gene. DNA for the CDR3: TGCGCCAGCAGCCAGGTGACAGGCAGTCAGCCCCAGCATTTT. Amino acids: CASSQVTGSQPQHF.

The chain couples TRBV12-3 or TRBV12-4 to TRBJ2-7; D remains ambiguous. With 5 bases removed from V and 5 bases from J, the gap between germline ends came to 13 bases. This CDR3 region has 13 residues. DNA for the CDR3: TGTGCCAGCAGTCCCTCGCAGGTGAACGAGCAGTACTTC. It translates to CASSPSQVNEQYF.

CDR3 DNA sequence: TGTGCCAGCAGCTCAGGGCAGAATGAAAAACTGTTTTTT. Encoded protein: CASSSGQNEKLFF. The chain uses TRBV7-2 and TRBJ1-4, with D maybe TRBD1 (5 bases). V lost 4 bases and J 5 bases, leaving 8 bases between the germline ends. This CDR3 has 13 amino acids. CDR1 SGHTA and CDR2 FQGNSA come from the germline V gene. The full variable domain, rest sourced from reference TRBV7-2 and TRBJ1-4, is GAGVSQSPSNKVTEKGKDVELRCDPISGHTALYWYRQSLGQGLEFLIYFQGNSAPDKSGLPSDRFSAERTGGSVSTLTIQRTQQEDSAVYLCASSSGQNEKLFFGSGTQLSVL.

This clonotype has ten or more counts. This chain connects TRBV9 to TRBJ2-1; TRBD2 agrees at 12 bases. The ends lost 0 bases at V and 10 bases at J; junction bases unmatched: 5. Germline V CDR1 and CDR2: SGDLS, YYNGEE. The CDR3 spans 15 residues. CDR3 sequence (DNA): TGTGCCAGCAGCGTAGCTCTAGCGGGGGGGCCAGAGCAGTTCTTC. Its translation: CASSVALAGGPEQFF.

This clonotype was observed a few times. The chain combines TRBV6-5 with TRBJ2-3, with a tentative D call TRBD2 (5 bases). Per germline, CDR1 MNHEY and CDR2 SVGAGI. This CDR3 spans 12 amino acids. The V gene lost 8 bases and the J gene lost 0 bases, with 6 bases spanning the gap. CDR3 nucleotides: TGTGCCAGCTGGACTAGCACAGATACGCAGTATTTT. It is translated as CASWTSTDTQYF.

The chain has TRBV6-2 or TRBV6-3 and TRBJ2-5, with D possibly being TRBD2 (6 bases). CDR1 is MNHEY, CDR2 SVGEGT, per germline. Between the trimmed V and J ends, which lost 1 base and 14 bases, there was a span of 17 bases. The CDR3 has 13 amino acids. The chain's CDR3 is CASSYFETGTPYF. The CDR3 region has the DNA TGTGCCAGCAGTTACTTCGAAACCGGGACTCCATACTTC.

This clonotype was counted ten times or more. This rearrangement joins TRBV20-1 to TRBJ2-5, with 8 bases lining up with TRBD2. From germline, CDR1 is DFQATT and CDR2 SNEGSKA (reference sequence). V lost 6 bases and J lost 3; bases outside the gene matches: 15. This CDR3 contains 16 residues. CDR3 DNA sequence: TGCAGTGCGGGGACGGCGGGGGGCACTTGGGAAGAGACCCAGTACTTC. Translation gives CSAGTAGGTWEETQYF.

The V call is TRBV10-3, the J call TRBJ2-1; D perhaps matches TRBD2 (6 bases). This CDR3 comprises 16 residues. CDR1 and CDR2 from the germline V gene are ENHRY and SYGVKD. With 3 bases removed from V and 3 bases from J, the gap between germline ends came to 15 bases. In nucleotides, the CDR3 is TGTGCCATCAGTGATATTAGCGGCCCCAACTACAATGAGCAGTTCTTC. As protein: CAISDISGPNYNEQFF.

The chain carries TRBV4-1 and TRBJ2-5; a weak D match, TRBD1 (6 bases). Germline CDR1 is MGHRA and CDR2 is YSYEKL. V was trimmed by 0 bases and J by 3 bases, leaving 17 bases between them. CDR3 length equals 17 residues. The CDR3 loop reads CASSQESVGHLKETQYF. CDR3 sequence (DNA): TGCGCCAGCAGCCAAGAGTCTGTGGGACACCTAAAAGAGACCCAGTACTTC.

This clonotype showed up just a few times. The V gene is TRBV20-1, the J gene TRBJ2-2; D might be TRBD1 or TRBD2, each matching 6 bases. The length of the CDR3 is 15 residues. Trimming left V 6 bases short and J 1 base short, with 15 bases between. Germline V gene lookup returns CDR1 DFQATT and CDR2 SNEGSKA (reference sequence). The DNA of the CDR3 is TGCAGTGCGAGGGGGAGGAGGGAGAACACCGGGGAGCTGTTTTTT. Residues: CSARGRRENTGELFF.

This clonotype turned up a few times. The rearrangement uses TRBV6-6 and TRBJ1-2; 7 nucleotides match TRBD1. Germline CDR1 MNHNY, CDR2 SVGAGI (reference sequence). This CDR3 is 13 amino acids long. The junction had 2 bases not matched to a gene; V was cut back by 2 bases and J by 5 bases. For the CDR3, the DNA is TGTGCCAGCAGTTACGAGGGGGCATATGGCTACACCTTC. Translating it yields CASSYEGAYGYTF.

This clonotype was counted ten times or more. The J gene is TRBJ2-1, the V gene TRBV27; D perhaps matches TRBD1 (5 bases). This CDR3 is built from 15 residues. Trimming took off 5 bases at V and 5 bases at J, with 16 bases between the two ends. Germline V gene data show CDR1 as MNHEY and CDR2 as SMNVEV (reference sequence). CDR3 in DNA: TGTGCCAGCAGTGCCGATGGGGCGTTCCACAATGAGCAGTTCTTC. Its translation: CASSADGAFHNEQFF.

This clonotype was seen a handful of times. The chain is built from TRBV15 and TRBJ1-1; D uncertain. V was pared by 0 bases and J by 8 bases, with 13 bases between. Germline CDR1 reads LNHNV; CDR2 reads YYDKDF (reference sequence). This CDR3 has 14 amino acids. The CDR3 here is CATSRDGSNSEAFF. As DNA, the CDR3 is TGTGCCACCAGCAGAGATGGTTCTAACAGCGAAGCTTTCTTT.

The CDR3 is CAGGGRTDTQYF. The CDR3 nucleotides are TGTGCCGGCGGGGGTCGCACAGATACGCAGTATTTT. The J gene is TRBJ2-3, the V gene TRBV7-2, with 7 bases that match TRBD2. This CDR3 contains 12 residues. Trimming at V came to 11 bases and at J to 1 base, leaving 3 bases not matched to a gene. Germline CDR1 SGHTA, CDR2 FQGNSA.

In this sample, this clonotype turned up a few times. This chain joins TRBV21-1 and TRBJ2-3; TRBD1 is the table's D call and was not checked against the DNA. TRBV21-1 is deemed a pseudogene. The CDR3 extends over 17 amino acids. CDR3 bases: TGTGCCAGCAGCAAAGGATATAACAGGTTTAGCACAGATACGCAGTATTTT. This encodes CASSKGYNRFSTDTQYF.

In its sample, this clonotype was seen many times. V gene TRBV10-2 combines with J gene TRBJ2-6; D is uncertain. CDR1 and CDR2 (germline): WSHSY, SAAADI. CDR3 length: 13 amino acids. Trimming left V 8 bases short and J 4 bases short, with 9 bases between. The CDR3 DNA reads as TGCGCCAGCTCTCTAACGGGGGCCAACGTCCTGACTTTC. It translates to CASSLTGANVLTF.

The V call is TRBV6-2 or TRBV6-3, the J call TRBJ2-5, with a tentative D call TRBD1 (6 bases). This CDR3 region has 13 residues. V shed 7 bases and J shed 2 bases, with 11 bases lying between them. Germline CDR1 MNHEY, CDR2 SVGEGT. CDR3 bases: TGTGCCAGCACCCTCCAGGGGCAAGAGACCCAGTACTTC. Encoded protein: CASTLQGQETQYF.

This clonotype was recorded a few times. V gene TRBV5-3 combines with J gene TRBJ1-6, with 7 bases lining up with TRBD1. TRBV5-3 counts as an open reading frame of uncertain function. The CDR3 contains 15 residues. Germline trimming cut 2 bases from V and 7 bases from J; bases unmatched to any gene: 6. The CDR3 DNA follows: TGTGCCAGAAGCTTAGGGACAGCCTCGAATTCACCCCTCCACTTT. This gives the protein CARSLGTASNSPLHF.

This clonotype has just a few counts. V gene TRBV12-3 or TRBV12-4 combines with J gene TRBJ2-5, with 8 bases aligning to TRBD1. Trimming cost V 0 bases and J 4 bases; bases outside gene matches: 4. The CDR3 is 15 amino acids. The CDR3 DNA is TGTGCCAGCAGTTTAGCCTCGGGACAGGTAGAGACCCAGTACTTC. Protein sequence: CASSLASGQVETQYF.

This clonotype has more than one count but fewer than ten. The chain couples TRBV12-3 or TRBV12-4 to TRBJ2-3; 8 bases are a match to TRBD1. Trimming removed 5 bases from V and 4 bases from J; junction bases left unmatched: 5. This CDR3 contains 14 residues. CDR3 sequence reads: CASSMDRVPDTQYF. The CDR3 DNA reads TGTGCCAGCAGTATGGACAGGGTTCCAGATACGCAGTATTTT.

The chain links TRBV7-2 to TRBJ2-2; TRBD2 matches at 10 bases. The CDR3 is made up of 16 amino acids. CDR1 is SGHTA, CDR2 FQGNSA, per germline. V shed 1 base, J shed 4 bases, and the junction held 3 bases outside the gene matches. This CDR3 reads CASSLVPSGGTGELFF. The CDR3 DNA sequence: TGTGCCAGCAGCTTAGTCCCTAGCGGGGGCACCGGGGAGCTGTTTTTT.

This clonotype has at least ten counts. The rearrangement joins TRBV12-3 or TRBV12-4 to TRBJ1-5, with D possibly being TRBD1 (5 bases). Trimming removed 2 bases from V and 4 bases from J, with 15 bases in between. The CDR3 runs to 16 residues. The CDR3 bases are TGTGCCAGCAGTTTATCCCTAGGACACCCTAATCAGCCCCAGCATTTT. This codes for CASSLSLGHPNQPQHF.

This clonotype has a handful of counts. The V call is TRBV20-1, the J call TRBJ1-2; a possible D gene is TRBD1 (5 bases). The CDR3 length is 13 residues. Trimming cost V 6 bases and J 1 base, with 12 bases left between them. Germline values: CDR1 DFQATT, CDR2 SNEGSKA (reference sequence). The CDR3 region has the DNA TGCAGTGCCCCAGGGCAGCTTAACTATGGCTACACCTTC. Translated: CSAPGQLNYGYTF.

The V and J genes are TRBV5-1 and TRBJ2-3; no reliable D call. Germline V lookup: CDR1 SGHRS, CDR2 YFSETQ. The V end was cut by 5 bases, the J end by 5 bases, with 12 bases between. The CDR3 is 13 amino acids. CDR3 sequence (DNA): TGCGCCAGCAGATCAGGCCGGGTAGATACGCAGTATTTT. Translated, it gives CASRSGRVDTQYF.

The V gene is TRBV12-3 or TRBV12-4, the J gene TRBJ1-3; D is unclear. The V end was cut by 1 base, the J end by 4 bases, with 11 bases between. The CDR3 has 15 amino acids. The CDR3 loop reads CASSLGTLRGNTIYF. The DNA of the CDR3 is TGTGCCAGCAGTTTAGGGACGCTGAGGGGAAACACCATATATTTT.

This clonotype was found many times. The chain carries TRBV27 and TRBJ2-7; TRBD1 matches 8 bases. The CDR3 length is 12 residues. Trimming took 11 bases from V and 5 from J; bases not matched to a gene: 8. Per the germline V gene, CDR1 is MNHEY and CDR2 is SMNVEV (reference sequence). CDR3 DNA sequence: TGTGCCGTCGTCCAGGGGGCCCACGAGCAGTACTTC. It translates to CAVVQGAHEQYF.

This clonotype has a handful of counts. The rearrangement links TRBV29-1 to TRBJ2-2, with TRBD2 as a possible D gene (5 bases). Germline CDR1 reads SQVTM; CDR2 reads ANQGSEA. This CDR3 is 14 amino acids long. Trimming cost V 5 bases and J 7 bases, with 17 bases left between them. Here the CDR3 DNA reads TGCAGCGTTACAACAACTAGTCTTGGCGGGGAGCTGTTTTTT. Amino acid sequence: CSVTTTSLGGELFF.

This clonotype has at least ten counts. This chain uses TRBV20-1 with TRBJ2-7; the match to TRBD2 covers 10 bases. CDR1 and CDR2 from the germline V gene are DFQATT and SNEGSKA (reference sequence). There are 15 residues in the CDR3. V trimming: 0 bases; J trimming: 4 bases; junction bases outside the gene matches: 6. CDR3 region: CSARDMLAGVYEQYF. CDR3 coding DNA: TGCAGTGCTAGAGATATGCTAGCGGGAGTTTACGAGCAGTACTTC.